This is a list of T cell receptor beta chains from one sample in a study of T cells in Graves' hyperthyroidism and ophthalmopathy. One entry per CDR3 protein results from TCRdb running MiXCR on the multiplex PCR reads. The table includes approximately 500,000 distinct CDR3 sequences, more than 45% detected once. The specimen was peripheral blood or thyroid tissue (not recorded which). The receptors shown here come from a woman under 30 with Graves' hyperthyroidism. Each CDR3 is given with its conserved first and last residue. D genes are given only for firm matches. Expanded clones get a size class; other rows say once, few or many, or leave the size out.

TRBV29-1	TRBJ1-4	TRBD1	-	TGCAGCGTCCAAACCGGGACAGGGAATTTTAATGAAAAACTGTTTTTT	CSVQTGTGNFNEKLFF
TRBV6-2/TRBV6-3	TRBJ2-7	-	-	TGTGCCAGCAGTTACTCGAAATATACCTCCAGCTCCTACGAGCAGTACTTC	CASSYSKYTSSSYEQYF
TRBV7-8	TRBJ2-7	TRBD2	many	TGTGCCAGCAGCTTGACTAGCGGTCACTCCTACGAGCAGTACTTC	CASSLTSGHSYEQYF
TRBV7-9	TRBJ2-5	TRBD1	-	TGTGCCAGCAGCCCCCCGGGGACAGGTATACACGAGACCCAGTACTTC	CASSPPGTGIHETQYF
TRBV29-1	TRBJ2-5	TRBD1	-	TGCAGCGCCGAGCCAGGAACAGGGGAAAGAGAGACCCAGTACTTC	CSAEPGTGERETQYF
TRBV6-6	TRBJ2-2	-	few	TGTGCCACCAACTCACAGAGCACCGGGGAGCTGTTTTTT	CATNSQSTGELFF
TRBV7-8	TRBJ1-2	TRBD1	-	TGTGCCAGCAGCACCACTCGGACAGGGGGCAGCTATGGCTACACCTTC	CASSTTRTGGSYGYTF
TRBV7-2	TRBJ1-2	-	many	TGTGCCAGCAGCTCGGGCGCCTCTAACTATGGCTACACCTTC	CASSSGASNYGYTF
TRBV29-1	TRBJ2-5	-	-	TGCAGCGTTGAAGATAGGGGAAACACCGGGGAGACCCAGTACTTC	CSVEDRGNTGETQYF
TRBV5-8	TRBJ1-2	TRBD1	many	TGTGCCAGCAGCTGGGCCCCGGGACAGGCCGCCCGGGGTGGCTACACCTTC	CASSWAPGQAARGGYTF
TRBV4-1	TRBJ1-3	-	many	TGCGCCAGCAGCCAAGATGGCAGGCATGGAAACACCATATATTTT	CASSQDGRHGNTIYF
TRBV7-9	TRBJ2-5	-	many	TGTGCCAGCAGCCCTCCCCCAGGGGTGATCGAACGGGAGACCCAGTACTTC	CASSPPPGVIERETQYF
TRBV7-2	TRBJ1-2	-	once	TGTGCCAGCAGACTAGTAGCGGGGGTCACCGCGGACGGCTACACCTTC	CASRLVAGVTADGYTF
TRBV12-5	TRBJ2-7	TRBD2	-	TGTGCTAGTGGTTTGGTACGGCGGGAGGGCTACGAGCAGTACTTC	CASGLVRREGYEQYF
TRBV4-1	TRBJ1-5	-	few	TGCGCCAGCAGCCATGTAGGTGGAGCGGAGATCGAAAAGCCCCAGCATTTT	CASSHVGGAEIEKPQHF
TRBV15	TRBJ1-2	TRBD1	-	TGTGCCACCAGCAGAACAGGGGCGGGGTATAGCTACACCTTC	CATSRTGAGYSYTF
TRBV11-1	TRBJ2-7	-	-	TGTGCCAGCAGCTTAGAGGGCCAGGGGAGTGCCTACGAGCAGTACTTC	CASSLEGQGSAYEQYF
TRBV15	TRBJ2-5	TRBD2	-	TGTGCCACCAGCGCCATTGGGACGGGAGGCTTGGAGACCCAGTACTTC	CATSAIGTGGLETQYF
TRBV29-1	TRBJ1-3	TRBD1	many	TGCAGCGTGGTGGACAGGGGAGAAGGAAACACCATATATTTT	CSVVDRGEGNTIYF
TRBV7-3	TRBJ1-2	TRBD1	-	TGTGCCAGCAGCATATCGACAGGGTCGTATGGCTACACCTTC	CASSISTGSYGYTF
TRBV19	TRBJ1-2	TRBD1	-	TGTGCCACCCAGCCGGGACAGGGGGCTGGCTATGGCTACACCTTC	CATQPGQGAGYGYTF
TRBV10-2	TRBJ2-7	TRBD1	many	TGCGCCAGCACGCAGGGGGCGCGGGAGCAGTACTTC	CASTQGAREQYF
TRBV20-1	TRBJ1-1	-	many	TGCAGTGCTAGATCGAGAGGAGAAACTGAAGCTTTCTTT	CSARSRGETEAFF
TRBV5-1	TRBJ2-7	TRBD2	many	TGCGCCAGCAGCATGACTAGCGGGCTGAGCTCCTACGAGCAGTACTTC	CASSMTSGLSSYEQYF
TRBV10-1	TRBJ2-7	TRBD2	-	TGCGCCAGCAGTCCTGGACTAGCGGGGGCCTGGCAGTACTTC	CASSPGLAGAWQYF
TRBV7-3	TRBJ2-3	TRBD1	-	TGTGCCAGCAGTTTAGGGGGACAGGGGAGGACAGATACGCAGTATTTT	CASSLGGQGRTDTQYF
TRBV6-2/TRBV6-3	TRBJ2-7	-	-	TGTGCCAGCAGTTATGAGGCCACCTACGAGCAGTACTTC	CASSYEATYEQYF
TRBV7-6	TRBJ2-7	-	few	TGTGCCAGCAGCAGGGAATACGAGCAGTACTTC	CASSREYEQYF
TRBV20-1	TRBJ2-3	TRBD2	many	TGCAGTGCCGACCTCAGCGGGAGGGTAGATACGCAGTATTTT	CSADLSGRVDTQYF
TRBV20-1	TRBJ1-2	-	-	TGCAGTGCTCCCGATGGACTAGCGGAGACCTATGGCTACACCTTC	CSAPDGLAETYGYTF
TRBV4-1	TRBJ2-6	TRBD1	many	TGCGCCAGCAGCCAAGAGGGACAGGGGTCTGGGGCCAACGTCCTGACTTTC	CASSQEGQGSGANVLTF
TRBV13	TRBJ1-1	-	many	TGTGCCAGCAGCTTAAGCACTGAAGCTTTCTTT	CASSLSTEAFF
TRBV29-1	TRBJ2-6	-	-	TGCAGCGTCAGTGGGGGGCTGGGGGCCAACGTCCTGACTTTC	CSVSGGLGANVLTF
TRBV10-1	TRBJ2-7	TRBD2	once	TGCGCCAGCAGTGAGAATGCGGGAGTCGCCTACGAGCAGTACTTC	CASSENAGVAYEQYF
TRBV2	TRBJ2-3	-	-	TGTGCCAGCAGGACCGGCCAGGGGGATACGCAGTATTTT	CASRTGQGDTQYF
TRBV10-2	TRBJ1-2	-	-	TGCGCCAGCGCGACAGACAACTATGGCTACACCTTC	CASATDNYGYTF
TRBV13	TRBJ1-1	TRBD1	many	TGTGCCAGCAGCTTAATCACAGGGGGCCCAGCTTTCTTT	CASSLITGGPAFF
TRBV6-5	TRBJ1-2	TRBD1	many	TGTGCCAGCAGTAACGGACAGGGGGCATATGGCTACACCTTC	CASSNGQGAYGYTF
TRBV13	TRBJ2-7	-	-	TGTGCCAGCAGCTTAAATATTAGGCAGGGGTTTTACGAGCAGTACTTC	CASSLNIRQGFYEQYF
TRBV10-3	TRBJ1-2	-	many	TGTGCCATCAGTGAGTCTGTGTCCGCTAACTATGGCTACACCTTC	CAISESVSANYGYTF
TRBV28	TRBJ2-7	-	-	TGTGCCAGCAGTAACCGAAGGGGAATCTACGAGCAGTACTTC	CASSNRRGIYEQYF
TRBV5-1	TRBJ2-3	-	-	TGCGCCAGCAGCCCCCTCGGGGGATTTACGCAGTATTTT	CASSPLGGFTQYF
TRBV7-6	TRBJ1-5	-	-	TGTGCCAGCAGCGTCAGGACGGGGTTACGGGAGACCCAGCATTTT	CASSVRTGLRETQHF
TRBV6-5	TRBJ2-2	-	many	TGTGCCAGCAGTCCTTGGGGGACCGGGGAGCTGTTTTTT	CASSPWGTGELFF
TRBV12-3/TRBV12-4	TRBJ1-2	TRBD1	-	TGTGCCAGCAGTCCGACAGCAGGACAGGGCTATGGCTACACCTTC	CASSPTAGQGYGYTF
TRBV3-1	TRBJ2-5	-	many	TGTGCCAGCAGCCAAGATACGCGGCAAGAGACCCAGTACTTC	CASSQDTRQETQYF